Listed here are 16 T cell receptor beta chains from one sample, sequenced in a study of blood T cell repertoires in COVID-19. Profiled with immunoSEQ multiplex PCR; TCRdb holds only in-frame clones, not every one. The sample holds about 250,000 clones, around 83% seen once. Source material: peripheral blood. The receptors were sampled from a man aged 80 or over with acute or convalescent COVID-19.

This chain links TRBV14 with TRBJ2-1; 11 positions agree with TRBD2. Germline CDR1 and CDR2: SGHDN and FVKESK. The CDR3 totals 15 residues. The V and J ends lost 1 base and 13 bases, in that order; junction bases with no gene match: 9. CDR3 region: CASSQGLIAGGKQFF. Written as DNA, the CDR3 is TGTGCCAGCAGCCAAGGCTTGATAGCGGGAGGGAAACAGTTCTTC.

The V and J genes are TRBV2 and TRBJ2-5, with D perhaps matching TRBD2 (5 bases). The CDR3 runs 12 residues. Germline V gene data show CDR1 as SNHLY and CDR2 as FYNNEI. The V end lost 3 bases, the J end lost 9 bases, and 11 bases lay between the germline ends. CDR3 residues: CASSEGRRAQYF. The CDR3 bases are TGTGCCAGCAGTGAGGGGAGAAGGGCCCAGTACTTC.

The chain carries TRBV24-1 and TRBJ2-7, with 7 nucleotides matching TRBD1. With V trimmed by 2 bases and J by 10 bases, 13 bases remained unmatched. The CDR3 extends over 15 amino acids. The germline CDR1 and CDR2 sequences are KGHDR and SFDVKD. This CDR3 is CATSDSTGSFSRQYF. The CDR3 nucleotides are TGTGCCACCAGTGATTCGACAGGGTCGTTTTCCCGACAGTACTTC.

V and J are TRBV7-8 and TRBJ2-1, with 11 nucleotides matching TRBD2. In germline, CDR1 is SGHVS, CDR2 FQNEAQ. With 1 base clipped from V and 8 bases from J, the junction kept 7 bases outside the gene matches. The CDR3 contains 16 residues. The CDR3 region has the DNA TGTGCCAGCAGCTTAGAGGTAGCGGGAGGGGGGGATGAGCAGTTCTTC. Translated: CASSLEVAGGGDEQFF.

V and J are TRBV20-1 and TRBJ2-3, with D perhaps matching TRBD1 (5 bases). The V end was cut by 3 bases, the J end by 5 bases, with 12 bases between. The CDR3 extends over 13 amino acids. In germline, CDR1 is DFQATT, CDR2 SNEGSKA (reference sequence). The CDR3 sequence: CSASSRAGDTQYF. The DNA of the CDR3 is TGCAGTGCTAGTAGCAGGGCTGGAGATACGCAGTATTTT.

The chain recombines TRBV15 with TRBJ2-7; 10 positions match TRBD1. The V gene end was trimmed by 2 bases and the J gene end by 1 base; junction bases not matched to a gene: 2. The CDR3 loop spans 15 amino acids. Looked up from germline, CDR1 is LNHNV and CDR2 is YYDKDF (reference sequence). The CDR3 DNA sequence: TGTGCCACCAGCAGATCGGGACAGGGGTCCTACGAGCAGTACTTC. This sequence encodes CATSRSGQGSYEQYF.

This clone was detected a few times. The rearrangement joins TRBV10-3 to TRBJ1-5; no clear D gene. Germline CDR1 reads ENHRY; CDR2 reads SYGVKD. V was cut by 11 bases and J by 0 bases, with 14 bases left in between. The CDR3 totals 14 residues. The CDR3, as DNA: TGTGCCTCAACCGTCGAGGATAGCAATCAGCCCCAGCATTTT. It translates to CASTVEDSNQPQHF.

The gene calls are TRBV5-1 and TRBJ2-6; TRBD1 agrees at 10 bases. Germline V lookup: CDR1 SGHRS, CDR2 YFSETQ. The CDR3 consists of 18 residues. J was trimmed by 3 bases and V by 2 bases; bases with no gene match: 8. In DNA form, the CDR3 reads TGCGCCAGCAGCTTCTCGGGACAGGGGTTATATGGGGCCAACGTCCTGACTTTC. Amino acids: CASSFSGQGLYGANVLTF.

The rearrangement links TRBV24-1 to TRBJ2-1, with TRBD1 identical over 7 bases. Germline loops: CDR1 KGHDR, CDR2 SFDVKD. V trimming: 4 bases; J trimming: 3 bases; junction bases outside the gene matches: 11. The CDR3 is 17 amino acids. The CDR3 nucleotides read TGTGCCACCAGTGACCCTAAGGTGCAGGGGGTCTACAATGAGCAGTTCTTC. This translates into CATSDPKVQGVYNEQFF.

This chain uses TRBV15 with TRBJ2-7, with D perhaps matching TRBD1 (6 bases). Per the germline V gene, CDR1 is LNHNV and CDR2 is YYDKDF (reference sequence). CDR3 length equals 15 residues. Trimming stripped 3 bases from V and 2 bases from J, with 14 bases between. CDR3 coding DNA: TGTGCCACCAGCAGCGCTCGGACAGCCACCTACGAGCAGTACTTC. It encodes CATSSARTATYEQYF. Supplemented by reference TRBV15 and TRBJ2-7, the full variable domain reads DAMVIQNPRYQVTQFGKPVTLSCSQTLNHNVMYWYQQKSSQAPKLLFHYYDKDFNNEADTPDNFQSRRPNTSFCFLDIRSPGLGDTAMYLCATSSARTATYEQYFGPGTRLTVT.

DNA for the CDR3: TGTGCCAGCAGTTTAGGACAGGCCACCTACAATGAGCAGTTCTTC. Its protein is CASSLGQATYNEQFF. This sequence joins TRBV28 and TRBJ2-1, with TRBD1 matching over 7 bases. The CDR3 is 15 residues long. V lost 2 bases, J lost 2 bases, and 3 bases stayed unmatched. Germline lookup yields CDR1 MDHEN and CDR2 SYDVKM.

The chain uses TRBV29-1 and TRBJ2-7, with TRBD2 as a possible D gene (5 bases). Trimming cost V 7 bases and J 3 bases, with 7 bases left between them. Germline loops: CDR1 SQVTM, CDR2 ANQGSEA. The CDR3 contains 10 residues. CDR3: CSAGDYEQYF. DNA for the CDR3: TGCAGCGCCGGGGACTACGAGCAGTACTTC.

The J gene is TRBJ1-4, the V gene TRBV5-1, with D possibly matching TRBD1 (5 bases). The V end lost 0 bases, the J end lost 8 bases, and 17 bases lay between the germline ends. The CDR3 has 16 amino acids. Germline CDR1 reads SGHRS; CDR2 reads YFSETQ. This chain's CDR3 is CASSLAGAGSREKLFF. The CDR3 nucleotides are TGCGCCAGCAGCTTGGCCGGGGCGGGGAGTAGAGAAAAACTGTTTTTT. The full variable domain, in which reference TRBV5-1 and TRBJ1-4 provide the parts outside the CDR3, is KAGVTQTPRYLIKTRGQQVTLSCSPISGHRSVSWYQQTPGQGLQFLFEYFSETQRNKGNFPGRFSGRQFSNSRSEMNVSTLELGDSALYLCASSLAGAGSREKLFFGSGTQLSVL.

The chain recombines TRBV3-1 (or the pseudogene TRBV3-2) with TRBJ2-1, with TRBD1 identical over 10 bases. The V segment lost 4 bases and the J segment 7 bases; nucleotides outside the gene matches: 4. Germline CDR1 reads LGHDT; CDR2 reads YNNKEL (reference sequence). This CDR3 contains 14 residues. For the CDR3, the DNA is TGTGCCAGCAGCCTTGGGGACAGGGGTAATGAGCAGTTCTTC. Translating gives CASSLGDRGNEQFF.

The rearrangement links TRBV6-1 to TRBJ1-2, with 9 bases identical to TRBD1. The ends lost 8 bases at V and 0 bases at J; junction bases unmatched: 4. CDR3 length equals 14 residues. The germline CDR1 and CDR2 sequences are MNHNS and SASEGT. In DNA, the CDR3 is TGTGCCAGCCGACGGACAGGGGCTAACTATGGCTACACCTTC. This encodes CASRRTGANYGYTF.

V is TRBV11-2 and J is TRBJ2-1, with 13 bases that match TRBD2. The CDR3 extends over 17 amino acids. V lost 5 bases to trimming and J lost 9 bases; unmatched junction nucleotides: 13. CDR1 and CDR2 from the germline V gene are SGHAT and FQNNGV. The CDR3 DNA follows: TGTGCCAGCAGCCCTTCAGCCGGACTAGCGGGAGAGGGTGAGCAGTTCTTC. This sequence encodes CASSPSAGLAGEGEQFF.